The T cell receptor (beta chain) described here comes from a study of T cell responses to AZD1222 COVID-19 vaccine. General observations from the study: Close to half of all spike-specific TCRs reportedly target regions of the variants that are unmutated.

Points on this clone: Its matching antigen is unknown.

Pooling covered second doses at about 4 or about 12 weeks. Between the trimmed V and J ends, which lost 6 bases and 2 bases, there was a span of 8 bases. This CDR3 contains 12 residues. TCRdb's copy holds only in-frame clones and misses some; the assay was immunoSEQ multiplex PCR. This table has 70,000 to 90,000 clones, around nine tenths appearing once. The TCR sequence derives from an adult who received the AZD1222 COVID-19 vaccine. Sequencing was performed on peripheral blood, taken 28 days after the second AZD1222 dose. The chain links TRBV12-3 or TRBV12-4 to TRBJ2-7; D call uncertain. The CDR3 protein is CASSRPPYEQYF. The CDR3 DNA reads as TGTGCCAGCAGCCGCCCCCCCTACGAGCAGTACTTC.